This T cell receptor beta chain was observed in a study of T cell responses to AZD1222 COVID-19 vaccine. Study-level findings and limits: Receipt of two AZD1222 doses was followed by a rise in Spike-specific TCR breadth and depth.

About this clone: Its antigen is unknown.

Only in-frame clones appear in the TCRdb table, and some are missing; sequencing was by immunoSEQ multiplex PCR. The data contain more than 110,000 clones, about 93% of them singletons. The CDR3 is 13 amino acids. The germline V and J ends were trimmed by 1 base and 2 bases, with 6 bases remaining between them. The chain couples TRBV12-3 or TRBV12-4 to TRBJ2-7, with a weak D call TRBD1 (6 bases). Material: peripheral blood, obtained on day 0 of AZD1222 vaccination. This TCR derives from an adult in good health. The CDR3 coding sequence is TGTGCCAGCAGTTTAGGGGACACCTACGAGCAGTACTTC. Its protein is CASSLGDTYEQYF.